These 27 T cell receptor beta chains share one sample of origin, sequenced in a study of blood T cell repertoires in COVID-19. Assay: immunoSEQ multiplex PCR; the TCRdb copy retains only in-frame clones and omits some. The table records 110,000 to 150,000 clones, around 72% of them present only once. The specimen was peripheral blood. These receptor sequences come from a woman aged 55-69 years with acute or convalescent COVID-19.

The chain employs TRBV6-4 and TRBJ2-1, with 10 bases matching TRBD2. CDR1 is MRHNA, CDR2 SNTAGT, per germline. CDR3 size: 14 residues. With V trimmed by 3 bases and J by 4 bases, 0 bases remained unmatched. The CDR3 protein is CASSELAGYNEQFF. The CDR3 DNA reads as TGTGCCAGCAGTGAACTAGCGGGATACAATGAGCAGTTCTTC.

This clone was observed a handful of times. The chain couples TRBV19 to TRBJ2-7; 7 positions agree with TRBD2. Per the germline V gene, CDR1 is LNHDA and CDR2 is SQIVND (reference sequence). Trimming cost V 3 bases and J 3 bases; bases outside gene matches: 5. The CDR3 is made up of 14 amino acids. The CDR3 DNA sequence: TGTGCCAGTAGTATGGAGGGACTAAACTACGAGCAGTACTTC. Translation gives CASSMEGLNYEQYF.

The CDR3 DNA reads TGTGCCAGCTCACCTGCCCGGCGGCCGCAAGAGACCCAGTACTTC. As protein: CASSPARRPQETQYF. The chain has TRBV18 and TRBJ2-5; D is unresolved. Per the germline V gene, CDR1 is KGHSH and CDR2 is LQKENI. Trimming removed 3 bases from V and 2 bases from J, with 13 bases in between. The CDR3 extends over 15 amino acids.

The CDR3 here is CATSRGGGRVSYEQYF. The CDR3 DNA sequence: TGTGCCACCAGCAGAGGAGGAGGGAGGGTTTCCTACGAGCAGTACTTC. The chain links TRBV15 to TRBJ2-7; TRBD2 matches at 7 bases. V trimming: 1 base; J trimming: 1 base; junction bases outside the gene matches: 7. Germline CDR1 LNHNV, CDR2 YYDKDF (reference sequence). The CDR3 sequence is 16 residues long.

The chain combines TRBV10-3 with TRBJ2-7, with D hard to call. Germline V CDR1 and CDR2: ENHRY, SYGVKD. Trimming left V 4 bases short and J 7 bases short, with 8 bases between. The CDR3 is 11 residues long. The CDR3 DNA is TGTGCCATCAGTGGGGCCAGGGAGCAGTACTTC. It yields the protein CAISGAREQYF.

This chain connects TRBV15 to TRBJ2-7; tentatively, D is TRBD1 (6 bases). Germline lookup yields CDR1 LNHNV and CDR2 YYDKDF (reference sequence). This CDR3 is built from 14 residues. The V gene lost 1 base and the J gene lost 4 bases, with 11 bases spanning the gap. The CDR3 region has the DNA TGTGCCACCAGCAGAGGAGGGGGAGCTTACGAGCAGTACTTC. This encodes CATSRGGGAYEQYF.

The gene calls are TRBV7-9 and TRBJ2-7; TRBD1 matches 8 bases. CDR3 length: 15 residues. Trimming at V came to 4 bases and at J to 4 bases, leaving 9 bases not matched to a gene. Germline-derived CDR1 and CDR2 are SEHNR and FQNEAQ (reference sequence). The CDR3 coding sequence is TGTGCCAGCAGCTCCGCAGACAGGGGTCCATACGAGCAGTACTTC. Translation: CASSSADRGPYEQYF.

The V gene is TRBV12-1, the J gene TRBJ2-7; TRBD2, the table's D call, lacks a check against the DNA. TRBV12-1 is listed as a pseudogene. CDR3 length equals 15 residues. This CDR3 is CASSFGEGPEYEQYF. The CDR3 DNA reads TGTGCCAGCAGCTTTGGTGAGGGCCCGGAGTACGAGCAGTACTTC.

The rearrangement links TRBV28 to TRBJ2-3; D ambiguous. The germline gives CDR1 MDHEN, CDR2 SYDVKM. The CDR3 is 15 residues long. The V end lost 6 bases, the J end lost 6 bases, and 19 bases lay between the germline ends. The CDR3, as DNA: TGTGCCAGCAGGTACACCAAGCGAACCGTGGATACGCAGTATTTT. Translation gives CASRYTKRTVDTQYF.

A single count supports this clone. The chain combines TRBV5-1 with TRBJ1-2, with D possibly TRBD1 on 5 matching bases. CDR3 length: 13 amino acids. V lost 2 bases and J 6 bases, leaving 11 bases between the germline ends. Germline CDR1 reads SGHRS; CDR2 reads YFSETQ. CDR3 nucleotide sequence: TGCGCCAGCAGCTTTCCACAGGACAATGGCTACACCTTC. This encodes CASSFPQDNGYTF.

The chain combines TRBV1 with TRBJ2-7; the D segment call TRBD2 is taken from the table without a DNA check. TRBV1 is flagged as a pseudogene. This CDR3 spans 16 amino acids. CDR3 sequence: CTSSQARTSGSREQYF. The CDR3 DNA reads TGCACCAGCAGCCAAGCTAGGACTAGCGGGAGTCGGGAGCAGTACTTC.

In this sample, this clone turned up a few times. CDR3 amino acids: CASSLGQGGSPLHF. CDR3 coding DNA: TGTGCCAGCAGCTTAGGACAGGGTGGCTCACCCCTCCACTTT. The chain is built from TRBV11-2 and TRBJ1-6; 7 bases fit TRBD1. Germline V gives CDR1 SGHAT, CDR2 FQNNGV. The CDR3 has 14 residues. The J segment lost 10 bases and the V segment lost 1 base, leaving 4 bases of the junction unmatched.

The chain uses TRBV25-1 and TRBJ2-1; 12 positions agree with TRBD2. V lost 4 bases to trimming and J lost 9 bases; unmatched junction nucleotides: 7. Germline assignment: CDR1 MGHDK and CDR2 SYGVNS. The CDR3 runs to 15 residues. The CDR3 is CASSGLAGGSGEQFF. In DNA form, the CDR3 reads TGTGCCAGCAGTGGGCTAGCGGGAGGGTCGGGTGAGCAGTTCTTC.

This chain uses TRBV5-4 with TRBJ1-4; D is possibly TRBD1 (5 bases). Deletions cut 2 bases from V and 5 bases from J, with 10 bases between. Germline assignment: CDR1 SGHNT and CDR2 YYREEE (reference sequence). This CDR3 is 14 amino acids long. This CDR3 is CASSFQGPNEKLFF. Here the CDR3 DNA reads TGTGCCAGCAGCTTTCAGGGCCCCAATGAAAAACTGTTTTTT.

The chain couples TRBV6-1 to TRBJ2-7, with a weak D call TRBD1 (6 bases). The germline CDR1 and CDR2 sequences are MNHNS and SASEGT. V lost 6 bases to trimming and J lost 2 bases, with 14 bases between them. The CDR3 sequence is 14 residues long. This CDR3 reads CASRITGFTYEQYF. The CDR3 region has the DNA TGTGCCAGCAGAATAACAGGGTTCACCTACGAGCAGTACTTC.

The CDR3 DNA follows: TGCGCCAGCAGCTTGGGGGCTAGCGGGAGCCGGGGCAATGAGCAGTTCTTC. Protein: CASSLGASGSRGNEQFF. The chain employs TRBV5-1 and TRBJ2-1; 10 nucleotides line up with TRBD2. CDR3 length: 17 amino acids. The germline V gene has CDR1 SGHRS and CDR2 YFSETQ. The junction had 9 bases not matched to a gene; V was cut back by 0 bases and J by 6 bases.

This clone was observed at least ten times. The chain uses TRBV30 and TRBJ1-2; D is uncertain. Germline-derived CDR1 and CDR2 are GTSNPN and SVGIG (reference sequence). The CDR3 loop spans 15 amino acids. Trimming removed 5 bases from V and 4 bases from J, with 20 bases in between. The CDR3: CAWGSETGTPYGYTF. CDR3 DNA: TGTGCCTGGGGTTCCGAGACGGGAACCCCCTATGGCTACACCTTC.

This clone showed up just once. J is TRBJ2-3 and V is TRBV11-3; 10 bases are a match to TRBD1. This CDR3 spans 15 amino acids. Germline CDR1 is SGHNT and CDR2 is YENEEA. Losses at the gene ends were 5 bases for V and 3 bases for J; bases not matched to a gene: 5. DNA for the CDR3: TGTGCCAGCAGCCTAGGGACAGGGGAGACAGATACGCAGTATTTT. Its protein is CASSLGTGETDTQYF.

V and J are TRBV6-5 and TRBJ2-7, with TRBD1 matching over 9 bases. CDR1 and CDR2 from the germline V gene are MNHEY and SVGAGI. The CDR3 consists of 13 residues. The ends lost 8 bases at V and 6 bases at J; junction bases unmatched: 8. The CDR3 bases are TGTGCCAGCGGACAGGGGAAAACGAGCGAGCAGTACTTC. This encodes CASGQGKTSEQYF.

The rearrangement links TRBV9 to TRBJ1-1; D unclear. V was shortened by 4 bases and J by 5 bases, with 9 bases between the two germline ends. Per germline, CDR1 SGDLS and CDR2 YYNGEE. The CDR3 is made up of 12 amino acids. The CDR3 region has the DNA TGTGCCAGCAGCCCAAGTCAGACTGAAGCTTTCTTT. As protein: CASSPSQTEAFF.

The chain links TRBV15 to TRBJ2-1; tentative D call: TRBD2 (5 bases). The CDR3 length is 15 residues. V gave up 1 base and J gave up 7 bases, with 14 bases separating them. CDR1 is LNHNV, CDR2 YYDKDF, per germline (reference sequence). The CDR3 loop reads CATSRAYHEGNEQFF. The CDR3 nucleotides read TGTGCCACCAGCAGAGCCTACCATGAGGGAAATGAGCAGTTCTTC.

This clone appeared a few times. The chain couples TRBV9 to TRBJ1-1; 8 bases match TRBD1. The CDR3 is 14 residues long. V dropped 4 bases and J dropped 3; count of bases not matched to a gene: 5. Germline-derived CDR1 and CDR2 are SGDLS and YYNGEE. The CDR3 coding sequence is TGTGCCAGCAGCCTCACAGGGGGTTACACTGAAGCTTTCTTT. This translates into CASSLTGGYTEAFF.

The rearrangement uses TRBV5-6 and TRBJ2-3, with 7 bases matching TRBD2. The CDR3 sequence is 19 residues long. The V and J ends lost 2 bases and 2 bases, in that order; junction bases with no gene match: 17. Germline V gene lookup returns CDR1 SGHDT and CDR2 YYEEEE. Written as DNA, the CDR3 is TGTGCCAGCAGCTTCCGTTACTCGGGGGGTAGAGGGTCCACAGATACGCAGTATTTT. Residues: CASSFRYSGGRGSTDTQYF.

The gene calls are TRBV5-1 and TRBJ2-4, with TRBD1 matching over 8 bases. The CDR3 is made up of 15 amino acids. Trimming at V came to 4 bases and at J to 3 bases, leaving 6 bases not matched to a gene. Germline V gene data show CDR1 as SGHRS and CDR2 as YFSETQ. The CDR3 nucleotides read TGCGCCAGCAGCCCAGGGGGCGCGGACAAAAACATTCAGTACTTC. Translating gives CASSPGGADKNIQYF. Filled out from reference TRBV5-1 and TRBJ2-4, the complete variable domain reads KAGVTQTPRYLIKTRGQQVTLSCSPISGHRSVSWYQQTPGQGLQFLFEYFSETQRNKGNFPGRFSGRQFSNSRSEMNVSTLELGDSALYLCASSPGGADKNIQYFGAGTRLSVL.

The chain links TRBV18 to TRBJ1-3; 10 nucleotides match TRBD1. Germline CDR1 reads KGHSH; CDR2 reads LQKENI. The CDR3 spans 19 residues. V lost 2 bases, J lost 4 bases, and 14 bases stayed unmatched. The CDR3 here is CASSPTGTGALASGNTIYF. Here the CDR3 DNA reads TGTGCCAGCTCACCAACCGGGACAGGGGCACTGGCGTCGGGAAACACCATATATTTT.

The chain has TRBV3-1 (or the pseudogene TRBV3-2) and TRBJ2-5, with 9 bases matching TRBD1. Germline loops: CDR1 LGHDT, CDR2 YNNKEL (reference sequence). CDR3 length: 14 residues. V lost 2 bases and J lost 4; bases outside the gene matches: 2. The CDR3 loop reads CASSQRQGGETQYF. In DNA form, the CDR3 reads TGTGCCAGCAGCCAAAGACAGGGGGGAGAGACCCAGTACTTC.

J is TRBJ1-3 and V is TRBV25-1; tentatively, D is TRBD1 (5 bases). V was cut by 5 bases and J by 2 bases, with 16 bases left in between. The CDR3 loop spans 16 amino acids. Germline V gives CDR1 MGHDK, CDR2 SYGVNS. CDR3 sequence: CASSKHIGGPGNTIYF. For the CDR3, the DNA is TGTGCCAGCAGTAAGCATATCGGGGGACCTGGAAACACCATATATTTT. The full variable domain, its missing parts supplied by reference TRBV25-1 and TRBJ1-3, is EADIYQTPRYLVIGTGKKITLECSQTMGHDKMYWYQQDPGMELHLIHYSYGVNSTEKGDLSSESTVSRIRTEHFPLTLESARPSHTSQYLCASSKHIGGPGNTIYFGEGSWLTVV.